The next 12 T cell receptor beta chains were all read from a single sample in a study of cytomegalovirus exposure and HLA in healthy donors. Sequencing was performed with immunoSEQ multiplex PCR; in TCRdb, only in-frame clones are kept and a portion is missing. In the table there are approximately 76,000 clones, 94% of which are singletons. The sequencing input was PBMCs. These receptor sequences come from a woman aged 18-30 years in good health and CMV-seronegative.

J is TRBJ1-2 and V is TRBV28, with a weak D call TRBD1 (5 bases). V was cut by 3 bases and J by 2 bases, with 7 bases left in between. This CDR3 contains 13 residues. Germline CDR1 is MDHEN and CDR2 is SYDVKM. As DNA, the CDR3 is TGTGCCAGCAGTTTCGCAGGGAACTATGGCTACACCTTC. As protein: CASSFAGNYGYTF.

The chain couples TRBV11-3 to TRBJ2-1; 10 nucleotides line up with TRBD1. CDR3 length: 15 amino acids. Unmatched junction bases numbered 4, after V lost 5 bases and J lost 3 bases. The germline V gene has CDR1 SGHNT and CDR2 YENEEA. The CDR3 sequence is CASSLTGGFYNEQFF. In DNA, the CDR3 is TGTGCCAGCAGCCTGACAGGGGGCTTCTACAATGAGCAGTTCTTC. The full variable domain, its missing parts supplied by reference TRBV11-3 and TRBJ2-1, is EAGVVQSPRYKIIEKKQPVAFWCNPISGHNTLYWYLQNLGQGPELLIRYENEEAVDDSQLPKDRFSAERLKGVDSTLKIQPAELGDSAVYLCASSLTGGFYNEQFFGPGTRLTVL.

The gene calls are TRBV28 and TRBJ1-2; 7 nucleotides agree with TRBD1. Germline V CDR1 and CDR2: MDHEN, SYDVKM. V was clipped by 6 bases and J by 8 bases; unmatched bases: 15. CDR3 size: 15 residues. Written as DNA, the CDR3 is TGTGCCAGCAGCCTTTGGACAGGCCCCTATGGGGGCTACACCTTC. It translates to CASSLWTGPYGGYTF.

The chain joins TRBV18 to TRBJ2-7, with TRBD1 as a possible D gene (5 bases). Germline assignment: CDR1 KGHSH and CDR2 LQKENI. V lost 6 bases, J lost 4 bases, and 7 bases lay in between. The CDR3 runs to 11 residues. DNA of the CDR3: TGTGCCAGCTCCCAGGGATACGAGCAGTACTTC. Protein product: CASSQGYEQYF.

This rearrangement joins TRBV5-1 to TRBJ2-7, with D tentatively TRBD2 (5 bases). The CDR3 loop spans 13 amino acids. Looked up from germline, CDR1 is SGHRS and CDR2 is YFSETQ. Trimming removed 3 bases from V and 4 bases from J, with 11 bases in between. The CDR3 protein is CASSSGVGYEQYF. The CDR3 DNA reads TGCGCCAGCAGCTCCGGGGTTGGTTACGAGCAGTACTTC. The complete variable domain, with remaining parts taken from reference TRBV5-1 and TRBJ2-7, reads KAGVTQTPRYLIKTRGQQVTLSCSPISGHRSVSWYQQTPGQGLQFLFEYFSETQRNKGNFPGRFSGRQFSNSRSEMNVSTLELGDSALYLCASSSGVGYEQYFGPGTRLTVT.

The rearrangement uses TRBV7-6 and TRBJ2-3, with 9 positions matching TRBD1. The V gene end was trimmed by 4 bases and the J gene end by 6 bases; junction bases not matched to a gene: 14. The CDR3 loop spans 17 amino acids. CDR1 is SGHVS, CDR2 FNYEAQ, per germline. CDR3 sequence: CASSYLRPTGGMDTQYF. The CDR3 nucleotides are TGTGCCAGCAGCTACCTTAGGCCGACAGGGGGTATGGATACGCAGTATTTT.

The rearrangement links TRBV11-2 to TRBJ2-7; possible D gene TRBD2, 5 bases. V was cut by 5 bases and J by 2 bases, with 16 bases left in between. The CDR3 spans 15 residues. Per the germline V gene, CDR1 is SGHAT and CDR2 is FQNNGV. Here the CDR3 DNA reads TGTGCCAGCAGCACAAATAGCGTCCTAACCTACGAGCAGTACTTC. Translating it yields CASSTNSVLTYEQYF.

The rearrangement joins TRBV6-1 to TRBJ1-6; 7 bases align to TRBD1. Looked up from germline, CDR1 is MNHNS and CDR2 is SASEGT. V shed 1 base, J shed 6 bases, and the junction held 0 bases outside the gene matches. CDR3 length: 14 amino acids. This CDR3 reads CASSEGQGNSPLHF. Here the CDR3 DNA reads TGTGCCAGCAGTGAAGGACAGGGTAATTCACCCCTCCACTTT.

This clone was detected only once. The chain joins TRBV2 to TRBJ2-1; D is perhaps TRBD2 (6 bases). With 3 bases removed from V and 3 bases from J, the gap between germline ends came to 12 bases. There are 15 residues in the CDR3. Germline V gives CDR1 SNHLY, CDR2 FYNNEI. The CDR3 DNA sequence: TGTGCCAGCAGTGAGGAGGGAGGTTACTACAATGAGCAGTTCTTC. Its protein product is CASSEEGGYYNEQFF.

The chain has TRBV5-1 and TRBJ2-7; D gene unclear. This CDR3 is 11 amino acids long. Germline V CDR1 and CDR2: SGHRS, YFSETQ. V lost 4 bases to trimming and J lost 2 bases, with 4 bases between them. CDR3 nucleotides: TGCGCCAGCAGCGGAGCCTACGAGCAGTACTTC. Translated: CASSGAYEQYF.

The CDR3 sequence is CASSGTGGLANYGYTF. CDR3 nucleotide sequence: TGTGCCAGCTCTGGGACAGGTGGATTAGCTAACTATGGCTACACCTTC. This chain joins TRBV5-4 and TRBJ1-2; 8 bases align to TRBD1. Germline V CDR1 and CDR2: SGHNT, YYREEE (reference sequence). Trimming cost V 7 bases and J 0 bases; bases outside gene matches: 11. The CDR3 spans 16 residues.

The V call is TRBV7-8, the J call TRBJ2-1, with a weak D call TRBD2 (5 bases). CDR1 is SGHVS, CDR2 FQNEAQ, per germline. V shed 1 base and J shed 4 bases, with 17 bases lying between them. The CDR3 has 17 residues. Here the CDR3 reads CASSLEVGLMNYNEQFF. The CDR3 DNA reads as TGTGCCAGCAGCTTAGAAGTTGGACTCATGAATTACAATGAGCAGTTCTTC.